This TCR beta chain was recorded in a study of beta chain features in type 1 diabetes. About the research overall: Similarity in age, gender and cell yields was seen between patients and healthy donors.

The V segment lost 0 bases and the J segment 9 bases; nucleotides outside the gene matches: 6. The CDR3 has 14 amino acids. The germline gives CDR1 SGHRS, CDR2 YFSETQ. One heparinised blood draw averaging approximately 120 mL was given by each donor. This clone was picked up many times. Its target is not known. Sequencing targeted expressed TCRB transcripts, as all isolated RNA had been reverse transcribed. Sequencing was performed with immunoSEQ multiplex PCR; in TCRdb, only in-frame clones are kept and a portion is missing. The sample has 130,000 to 150,000 clones; about 7.1% are singletons. Notes on the study in general: These data did not resolve whether HLA type affects TCRB rearrangement. VDJ junctions from patients with type 1 diabetes contained fewer insertions and more deletions.

Source material: central memory CD4+ T cells from blood. This sequence joins TRBV5-1 and TRBJ2-1; 7 bases agree with TRBD2. This sequence originates from a woman in her twenties or thirties in good health. The DNA for the CDR3 is TGCGCCAGCAGCTTGGCACGGGAGGAAGGTGAGCAGTTCTTC. It specifies CASSLAREEGEQFF.